Listed below are T cell receptor beta chains from one sample, sequenced in a study of beta chain features in type 1 diabetes. Here immunoSEQ multiplex PCR was the method, and the copy in TCRdb shows in-frame clones only, minus some. The table lists 65,000 to 100,000 clones, 25% to 35% of them singletons. Sequenced sample: stem cell memory CD4+ T cells from blood. These receptors were taken from a young woman in good health. Both conserved end residues are part of each CDR3.

TRBJ1-4,TRBV30,CAWSPFDRRGEKLFF
TRBJ2-7,TRBV4-1,CASSQDPEGSGGFGNEQYF
TRBJ2-5,TRBV5-1,CASSARDSEETQYF
TRBJ2-7,TRBV5-4,CASSWDSYEQYF
TRBJ2-5,TRBV29-1,CSVSFLAGVQETQYF
TRBJ2-2,TRBV9,CASSARTGGARRELFF
TRBJ2-6,TRBV11-1,CASSRDRYWTGANVLTF
TRBJ2-5,TRBV18,CASSPRQGQETQYF
TRBJ2-2,TRBV10-3,CAITAGVTGELFF
TRBJ2-7,TRBV2,CASSARRRDNEQYF
TRBJ1-5,TRBV4-3,CASSQDGNQPQHF
TRBJ2-3,TRBV7-2,CASSLVSGGARDTQYF
TRBJ1-4,TRBV6-5,CASSSGGNEGKLFF
TRBJ2-1,TRBV6-6,CASVRQFF
TRBJ2-2,TRBV27,CASSLYGGSGELFF
TRBJ2-7,TRBV10-1,CASSEGGYEQYF
TRBJ1-2,TRBV7-2,CASSTQQGSSGYTF
TRBJ2-5,TRBV2,CASSERLAGEETQYF
TRBJ1-3,TRBV28,CASSFWTGPGGNTIYF
TRBJ1-1,TRBV29-1,CSTRQGWTEAFF
TRBJ2-6,TRBV11-2,CASSSGQGPGANVLTF
TRBJ2-1,TRBV5-1,CASSSGTSGTYNEQFF
TRBJ2-5,TRBV30,CAWSVGPSQETQYF
TRBJ2-2,TRBV11-2,CASSLRGLETGELFF
TRBJ2-7,TRBV6-4,CASSDLERGAYEQYF
TRBJ2-5,TRBV5-1,CASSPLGPAGQETQYF
TRBJ1-1,TRBV5-1,CASSVGQGATEAFF
TRBJ2-1,TRBV30,CAWSLGQGVLNEQFF
TRBJ2-3,TRBV19,CASSISPDTQYF
TRBJ1-1,TRBV4-2,CASSQEVGGDTEAFF
TRBJ1-1,TRBV11-2,CASSLEFRAGAFF
TRBJ1-1,TRBV4-1,CASSRTGTQNTEAFF
TRBJ2-2,TRBV7-3,CASSLTGGPNTGELFF
TRBJ2-1,TRBV4-2,CASSQVNGGSGRGLSYNEQFF
TRBJ2-6,TRBV4-3,CASSQAEGRRANVLTF
TRBJ1-5,TRBV4-2,CASSQDFARSNQPQHF
TRBJ2-7,TRBV2,CASSGENYEQYF
TRBJ2-2,TRBV10-3,CAISDGRGQTGELFF
TRBJ2-1,TRBV4-3,CASSQVYGGAAYNEQFF
TRBJ2-3,TRBV7-9,CASSSGTDTQYF
TRBJ1-1,TRBV7-2,CASSLLGLTEAFF
TRBJ2-7,TRBV30,CAWRSGLAAHEQYF
TRBJ1-1,TRBV5-1,CASRDAGFAEAFF
TRBJ2-7,TRBV5-1,CASSPNTGGESDEQYF
TRBJ1-2,TRBV7-8,CASSSGDRGFGGYTF